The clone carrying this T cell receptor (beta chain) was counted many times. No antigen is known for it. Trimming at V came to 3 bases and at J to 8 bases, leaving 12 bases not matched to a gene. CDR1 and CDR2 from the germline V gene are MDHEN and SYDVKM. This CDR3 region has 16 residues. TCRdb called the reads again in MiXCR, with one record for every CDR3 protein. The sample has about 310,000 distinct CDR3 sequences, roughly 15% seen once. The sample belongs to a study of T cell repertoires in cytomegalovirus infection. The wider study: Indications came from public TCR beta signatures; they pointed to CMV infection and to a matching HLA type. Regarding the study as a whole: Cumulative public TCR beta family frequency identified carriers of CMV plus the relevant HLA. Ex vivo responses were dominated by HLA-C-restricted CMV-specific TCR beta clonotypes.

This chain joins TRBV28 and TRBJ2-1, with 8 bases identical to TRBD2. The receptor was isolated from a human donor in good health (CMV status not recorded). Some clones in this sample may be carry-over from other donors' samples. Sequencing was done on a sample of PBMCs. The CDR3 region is CASSFYKPTSDDEQFF. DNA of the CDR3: TGTGCCAGCAGTTTCTACAAACCGACTAGCGACGATGAGCAGTTCTTC.